This T cell receptor beta chain is from a study of T-cell reconstitution after alpha-beta-depleted transplantation in children. This CDR3 region has 15 residues. From germline, CDR1 is KGHDR and CDR2 SFDVKD. With 4 bases removed from V and 7 bases from J, the gap between germline ends came to 18 bases. This clonotype showed up just a few times. Its antigen is unidentified. Unique molecular identifiers were incorporated during preparation of the TCRbeta library. In TCRdb, the PCR reads were re-called with MiXCR into one record per CDR3 protein. The sample holds about 980,000 distinct CDR3 sequences; less than 30% are singletons and the top ten take 28%. Regarding the study as a whole: Several hundred graft clones that had expanded were reportedly the source of alpha-beta T cells about two months after transplant. Surviving thymic progenitors and recipient T cells were the source of high TCRbeta diversity at day 60 in some patients. Newly made T cells mostly supplied T-cell counts and diversity one year after transplant.

The sample here was PBMCs, mostly from graft donor cells, taken 360 days after TCRalphabeta/CD19-depleted stem cell transplant. The chain links TRBV24-1 to TRBJ1-2, with a tentative D call TRBD1 (5 bases). The clonotype originates from a boy in the first two years of life who had a stem cell transplant for SCID, so the T cells may come from the graft donor. CDR3 DNA: TGTGCCACCAGTGACTCCCGTTCCAGGGAAGTTGGCTACACCTTC. It translates to CATSDSRSREVGYTF.